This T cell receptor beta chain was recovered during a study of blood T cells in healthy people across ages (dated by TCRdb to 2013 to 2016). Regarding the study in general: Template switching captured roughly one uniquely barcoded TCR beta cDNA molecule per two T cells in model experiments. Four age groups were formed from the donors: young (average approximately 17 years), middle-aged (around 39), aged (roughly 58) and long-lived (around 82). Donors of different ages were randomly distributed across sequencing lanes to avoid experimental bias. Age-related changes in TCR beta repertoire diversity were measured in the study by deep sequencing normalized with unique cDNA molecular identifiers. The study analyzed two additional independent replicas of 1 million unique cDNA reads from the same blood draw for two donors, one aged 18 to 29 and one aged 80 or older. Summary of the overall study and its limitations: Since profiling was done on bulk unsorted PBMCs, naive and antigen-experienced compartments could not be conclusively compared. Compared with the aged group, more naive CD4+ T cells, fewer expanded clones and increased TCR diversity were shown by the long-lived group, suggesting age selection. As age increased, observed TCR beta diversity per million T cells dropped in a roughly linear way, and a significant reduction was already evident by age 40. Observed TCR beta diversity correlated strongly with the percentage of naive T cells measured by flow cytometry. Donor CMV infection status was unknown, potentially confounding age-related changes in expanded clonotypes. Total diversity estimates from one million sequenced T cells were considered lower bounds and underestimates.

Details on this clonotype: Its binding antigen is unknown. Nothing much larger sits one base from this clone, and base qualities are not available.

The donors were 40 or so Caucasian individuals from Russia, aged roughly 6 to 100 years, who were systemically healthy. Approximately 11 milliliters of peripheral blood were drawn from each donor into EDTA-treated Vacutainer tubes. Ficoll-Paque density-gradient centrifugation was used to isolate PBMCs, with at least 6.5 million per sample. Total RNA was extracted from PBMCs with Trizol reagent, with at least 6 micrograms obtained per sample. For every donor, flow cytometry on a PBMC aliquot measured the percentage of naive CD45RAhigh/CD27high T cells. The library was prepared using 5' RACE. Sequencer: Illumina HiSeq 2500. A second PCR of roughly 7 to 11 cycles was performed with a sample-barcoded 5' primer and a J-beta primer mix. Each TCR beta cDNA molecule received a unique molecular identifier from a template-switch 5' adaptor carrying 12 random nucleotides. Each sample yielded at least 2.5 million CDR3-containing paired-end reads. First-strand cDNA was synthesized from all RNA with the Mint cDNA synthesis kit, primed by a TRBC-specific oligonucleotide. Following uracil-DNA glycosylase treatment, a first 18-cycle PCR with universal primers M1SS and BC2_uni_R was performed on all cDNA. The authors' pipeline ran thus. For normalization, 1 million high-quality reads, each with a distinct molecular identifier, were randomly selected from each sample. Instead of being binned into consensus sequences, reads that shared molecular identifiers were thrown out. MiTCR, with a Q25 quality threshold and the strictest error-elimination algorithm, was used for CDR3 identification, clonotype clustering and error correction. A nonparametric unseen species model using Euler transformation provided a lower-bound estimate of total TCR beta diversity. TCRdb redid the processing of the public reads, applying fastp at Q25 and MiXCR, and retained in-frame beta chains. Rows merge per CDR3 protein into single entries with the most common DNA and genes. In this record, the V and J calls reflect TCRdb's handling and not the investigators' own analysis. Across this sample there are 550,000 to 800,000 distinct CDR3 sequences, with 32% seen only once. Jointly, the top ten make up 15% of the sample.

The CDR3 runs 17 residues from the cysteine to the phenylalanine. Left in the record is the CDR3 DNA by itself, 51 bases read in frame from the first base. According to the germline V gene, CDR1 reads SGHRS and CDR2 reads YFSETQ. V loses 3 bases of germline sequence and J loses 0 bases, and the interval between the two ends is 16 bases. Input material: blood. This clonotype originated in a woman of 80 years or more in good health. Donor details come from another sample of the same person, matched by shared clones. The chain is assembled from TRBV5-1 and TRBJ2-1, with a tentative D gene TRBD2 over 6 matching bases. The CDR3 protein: CASSSGRGPSSYNEQFF. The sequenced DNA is TGCGCCAGCAGCTCCGGGCGGGGCCCGAGCTCCTACAATGAGCAGTTCTTC.